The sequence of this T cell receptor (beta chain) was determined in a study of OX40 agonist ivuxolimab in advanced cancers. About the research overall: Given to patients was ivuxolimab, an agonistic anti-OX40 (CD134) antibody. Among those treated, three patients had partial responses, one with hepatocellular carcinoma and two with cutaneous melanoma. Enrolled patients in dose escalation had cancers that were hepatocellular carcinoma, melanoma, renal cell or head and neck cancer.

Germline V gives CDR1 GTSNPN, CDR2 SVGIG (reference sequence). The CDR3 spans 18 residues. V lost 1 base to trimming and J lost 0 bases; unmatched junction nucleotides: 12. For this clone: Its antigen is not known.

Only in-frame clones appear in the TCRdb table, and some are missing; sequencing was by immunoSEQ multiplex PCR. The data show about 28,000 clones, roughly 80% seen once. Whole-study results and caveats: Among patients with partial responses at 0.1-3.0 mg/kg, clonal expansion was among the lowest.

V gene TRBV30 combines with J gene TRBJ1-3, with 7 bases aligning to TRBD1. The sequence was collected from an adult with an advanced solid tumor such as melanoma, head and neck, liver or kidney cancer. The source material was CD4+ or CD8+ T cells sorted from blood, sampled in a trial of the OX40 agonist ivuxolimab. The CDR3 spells CAWSASWTGAFSGNTIYF. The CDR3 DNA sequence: TGTGCCTGGAGTGCCTCCTGGACAGGCGCCTTCTCTGGAAACACCATATATTTT.